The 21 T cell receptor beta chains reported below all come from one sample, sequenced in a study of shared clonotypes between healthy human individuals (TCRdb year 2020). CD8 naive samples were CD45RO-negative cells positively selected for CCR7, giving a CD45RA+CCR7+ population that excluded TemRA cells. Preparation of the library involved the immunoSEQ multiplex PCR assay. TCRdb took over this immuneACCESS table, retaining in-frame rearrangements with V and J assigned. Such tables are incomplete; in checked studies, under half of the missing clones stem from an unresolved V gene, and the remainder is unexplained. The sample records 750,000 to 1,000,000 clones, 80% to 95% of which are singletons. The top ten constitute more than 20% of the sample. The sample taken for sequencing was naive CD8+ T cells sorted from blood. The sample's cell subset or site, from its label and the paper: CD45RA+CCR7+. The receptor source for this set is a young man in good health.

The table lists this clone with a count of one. Here the CDR3 reads CASSDRAIGSYEQYF. In DNA, the CDR3 is TGTGCCAGCAGCGACCGGGCTATAGGGTCCTACGAGCAGTACTTC. The gene calls are TRBV6-5 and TRBJ2-7; D gene unclear. Germline CDR1 and CDR2: MNHEY and SVGAGI. This CDR3 spans 15 amino acids. With 6 bases removed from V and 1 base from J, the gap between germline ends came to 16 bases.

CDR3 bases: TGCGCCAGCAGCCCATGGACTAGCGGCTCCTACAATGAGCAGTTCTTC. As protein: CASSPWTSGSYNEQFF. This rearrangement joins TRBV5-1 to TRBJ2-1; TRBD2 aligns across 10 bases. This CDR3 is 16 amino acids long. The germline V gene has CDR1 SGHRS and CDR2 YFSETQ. The V gene end was trimmed by 4 bases and the J gene end by 0 bases; junction bases not matched to a gene: 4.

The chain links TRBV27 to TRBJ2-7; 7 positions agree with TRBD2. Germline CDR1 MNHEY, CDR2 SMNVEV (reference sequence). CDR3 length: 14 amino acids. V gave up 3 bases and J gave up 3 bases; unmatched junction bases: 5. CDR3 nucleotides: TGTGCCAGCAGTTTTGGGGGGGGAGACTACGAGCAGTACTTC. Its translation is CASSFGGGDYEQYF.

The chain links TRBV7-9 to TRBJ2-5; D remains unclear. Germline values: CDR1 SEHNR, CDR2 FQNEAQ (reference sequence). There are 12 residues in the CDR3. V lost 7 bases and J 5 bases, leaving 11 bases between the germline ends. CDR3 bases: TGTGCCAGCAACAAACCTCGGGAGACCCAGTACTTC. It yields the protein CASNKPRETQYF. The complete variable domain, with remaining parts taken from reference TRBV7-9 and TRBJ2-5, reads DTGVSQNPRHKITKRGQNVTFRCDPISEHNRLYWYRQTLGQGPEFLTYFQNEAQLEKSRLLSDRFSAERPKGSFSTLEIQRTEQGDSAMYLCASNKPRETQYFGPGTRLLVL.

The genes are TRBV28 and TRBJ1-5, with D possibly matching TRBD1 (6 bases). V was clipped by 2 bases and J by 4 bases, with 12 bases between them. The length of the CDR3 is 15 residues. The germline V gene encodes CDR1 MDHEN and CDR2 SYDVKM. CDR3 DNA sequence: TGTGCCAGCAGTTTAAGACAGGCGAGAAATCAGCCCCAGCATTTT. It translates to CASSLRQARNQPQHF.

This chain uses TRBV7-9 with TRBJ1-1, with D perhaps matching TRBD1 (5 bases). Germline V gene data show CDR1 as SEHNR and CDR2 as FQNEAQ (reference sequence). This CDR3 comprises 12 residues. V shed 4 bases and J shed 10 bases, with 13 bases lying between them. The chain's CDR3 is CASSSSGPAAFF. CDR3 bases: TGTGCCAGCAGCTCCTCAGGGCCGGCAGCTTTCTTT.

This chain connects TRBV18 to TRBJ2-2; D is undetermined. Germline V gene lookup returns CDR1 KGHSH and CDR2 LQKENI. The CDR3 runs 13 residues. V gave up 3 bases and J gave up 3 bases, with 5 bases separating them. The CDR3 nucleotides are TGTGCCAGCTCACCTGGAGACACCGGGGAGCTGTTTTTT. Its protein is CASSPGDTGELFF.

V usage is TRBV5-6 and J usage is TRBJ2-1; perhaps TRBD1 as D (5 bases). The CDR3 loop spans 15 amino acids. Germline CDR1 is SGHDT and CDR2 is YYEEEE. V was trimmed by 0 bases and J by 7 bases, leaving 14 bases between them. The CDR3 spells CASSLANAGRNEQFF. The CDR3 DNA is TGTGCCAGCAGCTTGGCCAACGCAGGGCGGAATGAGCAGTTCTTC.

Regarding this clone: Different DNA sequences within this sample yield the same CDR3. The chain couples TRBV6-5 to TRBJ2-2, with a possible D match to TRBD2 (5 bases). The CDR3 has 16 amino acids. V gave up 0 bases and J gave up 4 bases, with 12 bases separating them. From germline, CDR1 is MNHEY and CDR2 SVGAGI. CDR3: CASSYSGLAGTGELFF. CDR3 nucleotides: TGTGCCAGCAGTTACTCCGGGCTAGCCGGCACCGGGGAGCTGTTTTTT.

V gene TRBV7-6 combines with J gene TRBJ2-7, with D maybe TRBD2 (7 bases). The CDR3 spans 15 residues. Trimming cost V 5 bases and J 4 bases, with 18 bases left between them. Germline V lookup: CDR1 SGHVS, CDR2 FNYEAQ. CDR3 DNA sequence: TGTGCCAGCAGCCCGGGGGGCGGGAGTAGTTACGAGCAGTACTTC. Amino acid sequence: CASSPGGGSSYEQYF.

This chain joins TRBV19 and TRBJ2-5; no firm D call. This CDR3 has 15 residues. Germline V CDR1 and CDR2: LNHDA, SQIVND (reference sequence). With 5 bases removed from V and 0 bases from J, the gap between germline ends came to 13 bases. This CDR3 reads CASSPWSLYQETQYF. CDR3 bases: TGTGCCAGTAGTCCGTGGAGTTTGTACCAAGAGACCCAGTACTTC.

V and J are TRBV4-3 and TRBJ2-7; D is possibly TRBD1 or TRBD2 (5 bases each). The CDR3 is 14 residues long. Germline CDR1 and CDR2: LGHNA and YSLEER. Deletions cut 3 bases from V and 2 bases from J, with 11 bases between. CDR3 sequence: CASSQGTVAYEQYF. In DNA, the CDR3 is TGCGCCAGCAGCCAGGGGACGGTAGCCTACGAGCAGTACTTC.

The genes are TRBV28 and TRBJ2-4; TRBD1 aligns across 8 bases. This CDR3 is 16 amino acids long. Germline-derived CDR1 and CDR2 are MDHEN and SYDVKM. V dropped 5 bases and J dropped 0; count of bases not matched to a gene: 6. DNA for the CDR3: TGTGCCAGCAGTCCTAGACAGGGGATAGCCAAAAACATTCAGTACTTC. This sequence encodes CASSPRQGIAKNIQYF.

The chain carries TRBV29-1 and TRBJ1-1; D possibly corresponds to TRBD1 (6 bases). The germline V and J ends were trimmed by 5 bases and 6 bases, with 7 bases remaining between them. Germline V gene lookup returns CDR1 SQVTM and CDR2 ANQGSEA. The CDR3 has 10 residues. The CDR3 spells CSVTGPEAFF. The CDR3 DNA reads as TGCAGCGTTACAGGGCCTGAAGCTTTCTTT.

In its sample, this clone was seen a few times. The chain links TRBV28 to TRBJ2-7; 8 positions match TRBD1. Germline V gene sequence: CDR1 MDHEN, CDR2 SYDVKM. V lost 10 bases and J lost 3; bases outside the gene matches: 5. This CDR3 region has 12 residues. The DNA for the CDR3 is TGTGCCACCTCGGACAGGGTCTACGAGCAGTACTTC. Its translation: CATSDRVYEQYF.

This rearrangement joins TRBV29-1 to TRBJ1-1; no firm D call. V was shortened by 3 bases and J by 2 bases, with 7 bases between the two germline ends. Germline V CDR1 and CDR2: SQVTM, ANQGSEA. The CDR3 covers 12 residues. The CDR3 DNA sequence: TGCAGCGTTGAGACACACAACACTGAAGCTTTCTTT. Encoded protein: CSVETHNTEAFF.

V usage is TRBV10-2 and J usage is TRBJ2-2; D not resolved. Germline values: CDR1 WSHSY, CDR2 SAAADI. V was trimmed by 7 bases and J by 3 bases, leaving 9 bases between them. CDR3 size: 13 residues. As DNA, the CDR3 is TGCGCCAGCATACCTGGGGACACCGGGGAGCTGTTTTTT. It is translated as CASIPGDTGELFF.

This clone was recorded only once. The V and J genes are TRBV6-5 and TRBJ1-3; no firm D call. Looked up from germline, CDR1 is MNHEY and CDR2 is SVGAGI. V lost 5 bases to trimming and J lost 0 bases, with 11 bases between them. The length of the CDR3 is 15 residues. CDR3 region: CASSPVAHSGNTIYF. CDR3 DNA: TGTGCCAGCAGTCCCGTTGCACACTCTGGAAACACCATATATTTT.

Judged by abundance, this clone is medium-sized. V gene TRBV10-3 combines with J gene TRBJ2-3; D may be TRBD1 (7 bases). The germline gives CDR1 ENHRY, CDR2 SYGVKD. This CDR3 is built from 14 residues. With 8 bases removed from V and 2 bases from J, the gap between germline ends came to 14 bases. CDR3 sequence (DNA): TGTGCCATCGGAGGGGGCCTTGACACAGATACGCAGTATTTT. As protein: CAIGGGLDTDTQYF.

The CDR3 coding sequence is TGTGCCAGCTCACCAAGGGACAGGAGCTCCTACAATGAGCAGTTCTTC. The encoded protein is CASSPRDRSSYNEQFF. The chain joins TRBV18 to TRBJ2-1, with TRBD1 identical over 8 bases. The V gene's germline CDR1 is KGHSH and CDR2 LQKENI. The CDR3 extends over 16 amino acids. Unmatched junction bases numbered 3, after V lost 2 bases and J lost 0 bases.

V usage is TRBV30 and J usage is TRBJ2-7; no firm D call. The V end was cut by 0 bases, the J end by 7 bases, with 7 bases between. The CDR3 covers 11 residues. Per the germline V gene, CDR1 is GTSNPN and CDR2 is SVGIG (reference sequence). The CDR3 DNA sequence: TGTGCCTGGAGTGTAATCCGGGAGCAGTACTTC. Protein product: CAWSVIREQYF.